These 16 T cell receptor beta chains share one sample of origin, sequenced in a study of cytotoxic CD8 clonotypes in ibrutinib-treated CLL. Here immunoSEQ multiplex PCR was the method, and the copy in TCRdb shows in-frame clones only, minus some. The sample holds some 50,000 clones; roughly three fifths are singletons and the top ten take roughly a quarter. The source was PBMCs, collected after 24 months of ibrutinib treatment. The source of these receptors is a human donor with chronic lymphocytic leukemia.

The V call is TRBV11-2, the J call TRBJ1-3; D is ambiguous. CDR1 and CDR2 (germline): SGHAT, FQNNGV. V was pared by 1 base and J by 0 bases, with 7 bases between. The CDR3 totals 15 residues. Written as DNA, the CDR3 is TGTGCCAGCAGCTTAGTTGCTTACTCTGGAAACACCATATATTTT. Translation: CASSLVAYSGNTIYF.

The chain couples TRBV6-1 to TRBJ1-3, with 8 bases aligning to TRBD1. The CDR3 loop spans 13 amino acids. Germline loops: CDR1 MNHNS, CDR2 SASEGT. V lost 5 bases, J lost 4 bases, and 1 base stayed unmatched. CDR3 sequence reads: CASSRTGGNTIYF. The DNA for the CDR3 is TGTGCCAGCAGTAGGACAGGGGGAAACACCATATATTTT.

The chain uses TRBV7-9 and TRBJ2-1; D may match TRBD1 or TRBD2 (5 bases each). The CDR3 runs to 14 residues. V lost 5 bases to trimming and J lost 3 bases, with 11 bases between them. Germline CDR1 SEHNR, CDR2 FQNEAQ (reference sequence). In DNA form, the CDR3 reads TGTGCCAGCAGCCCCGTGGGGGACTACAATGAGCAGTTCTTC. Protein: CASSPVGDYNEQFF.

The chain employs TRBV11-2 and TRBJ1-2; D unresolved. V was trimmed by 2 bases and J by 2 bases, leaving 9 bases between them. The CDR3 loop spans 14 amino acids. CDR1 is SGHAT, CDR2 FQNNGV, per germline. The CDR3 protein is CASSLSDGNYGYTF. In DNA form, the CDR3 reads TGTGCCAGCAGCTTATCGGACGGAAACTATGGCTACACCTTC.

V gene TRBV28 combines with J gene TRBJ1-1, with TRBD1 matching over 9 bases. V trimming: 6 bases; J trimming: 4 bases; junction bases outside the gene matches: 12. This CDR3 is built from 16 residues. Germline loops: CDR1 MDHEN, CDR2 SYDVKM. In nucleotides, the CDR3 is TGTGCCAGCAGCCTCACGGGACAGGGTGCGGGCACTGAAGCTTTCTTT. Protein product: CASSLTGQGAGTEAFF.

The CDR3, as DNA: TGTGCCAGCAGAGGGGTAGCTAACTATGGCTACACCTTC. Its protein is CASRGVANYGYTF. This chain uses TRBV9 with TRBJ1-2, with D tentatively TRBD1 (5 bases). CDR1 is SGDLS and CDR2 is YYNGEE in the germline V gene. The CDR3 contains 13 residues. V lost 5 bases and J 0 bases, leaving 8 bases between the germline ends.

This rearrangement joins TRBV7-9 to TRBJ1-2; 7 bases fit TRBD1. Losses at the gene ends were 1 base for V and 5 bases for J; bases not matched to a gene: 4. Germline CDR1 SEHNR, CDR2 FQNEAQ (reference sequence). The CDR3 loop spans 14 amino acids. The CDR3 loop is CASSLGQGDYGYTF. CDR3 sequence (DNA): TGTGCCAGCAGCTTAGGACAGGGAGATTATGGCTACACCTTC.

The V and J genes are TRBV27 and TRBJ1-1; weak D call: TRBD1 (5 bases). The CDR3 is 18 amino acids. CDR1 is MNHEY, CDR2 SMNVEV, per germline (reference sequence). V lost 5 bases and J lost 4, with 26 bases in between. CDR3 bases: TGTGCCAGCAGTAGAAGAGTTCGGGGCGCCATGGGGGGCACTGAAGCTTTCTTT. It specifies CASSRRVRGAMGGTEAFF.

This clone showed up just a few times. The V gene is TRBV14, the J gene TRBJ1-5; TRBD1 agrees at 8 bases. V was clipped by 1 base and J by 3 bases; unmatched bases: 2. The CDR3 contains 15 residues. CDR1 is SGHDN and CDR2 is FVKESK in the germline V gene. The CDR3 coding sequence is TGTGCCAGCAGCCAAGGACAGGGGCCCAATCAGCCCCAGCATTTT. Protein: CASSQGQGPNQPQHF.

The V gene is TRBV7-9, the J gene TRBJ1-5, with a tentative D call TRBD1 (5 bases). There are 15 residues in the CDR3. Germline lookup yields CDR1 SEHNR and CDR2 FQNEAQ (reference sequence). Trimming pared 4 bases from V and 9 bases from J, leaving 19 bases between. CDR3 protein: CASSSTLGAPGPQHF. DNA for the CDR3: TGTGCCAGCAGCTCCACTTTAGGGGCCCCAGGGCCCCAGCATTTT. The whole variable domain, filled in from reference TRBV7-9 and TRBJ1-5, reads DTGVSQNPRHKITKRGQNVTFRCDPISEHNRLYWYRQTLGQGPEFLTYFQNEAQLEKSRLLSDRFSAERPKGSFSTLEIQRTEQGDSAMYLCASSSTLGAPGPQHFGDGTRLSIL.

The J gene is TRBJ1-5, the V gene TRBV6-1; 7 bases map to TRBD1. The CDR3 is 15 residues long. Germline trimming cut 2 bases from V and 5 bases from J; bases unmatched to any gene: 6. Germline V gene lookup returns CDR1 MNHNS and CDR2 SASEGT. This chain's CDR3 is CASSEMQGDYQPQHF. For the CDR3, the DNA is TGTGCCAGCAGTGAAATGCAGGGGGATTATCAGCCCCAGCATTTT.

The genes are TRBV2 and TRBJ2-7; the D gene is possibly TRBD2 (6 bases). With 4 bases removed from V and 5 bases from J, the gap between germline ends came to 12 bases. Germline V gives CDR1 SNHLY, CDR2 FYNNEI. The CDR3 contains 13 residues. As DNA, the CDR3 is TGTGCCAGCAGTGTACGGAGGGACGACGAGCAGTACTTC. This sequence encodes CASSVRRDDEQYF.

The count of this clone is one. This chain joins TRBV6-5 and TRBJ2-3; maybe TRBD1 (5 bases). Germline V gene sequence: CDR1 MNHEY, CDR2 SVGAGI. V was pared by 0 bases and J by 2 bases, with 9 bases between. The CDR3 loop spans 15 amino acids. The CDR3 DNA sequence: TGTGCCAGCAGTTACTCGCCAGGGTACACAGATACGCAGTATTTT. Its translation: CASSYSPGYTDTQYF.

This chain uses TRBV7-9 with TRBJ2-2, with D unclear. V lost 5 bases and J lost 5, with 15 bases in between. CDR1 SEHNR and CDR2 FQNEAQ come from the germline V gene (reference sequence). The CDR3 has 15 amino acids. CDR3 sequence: CASSLKDPRTGELFF. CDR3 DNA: TGTGCCAGCAGCCTTAAGGACCCGAGGACCGGGGAGCTGTTTTTT.

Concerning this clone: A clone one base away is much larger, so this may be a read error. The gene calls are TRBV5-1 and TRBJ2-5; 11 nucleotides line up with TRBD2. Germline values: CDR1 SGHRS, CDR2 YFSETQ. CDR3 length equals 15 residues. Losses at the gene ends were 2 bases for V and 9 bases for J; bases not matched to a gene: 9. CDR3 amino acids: CASSFSGGAGEAQYF. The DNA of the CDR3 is TGCGCCAGCAGCTTTAGCGGGGGGGCCGGGGAGGCCCAGTACTTC.

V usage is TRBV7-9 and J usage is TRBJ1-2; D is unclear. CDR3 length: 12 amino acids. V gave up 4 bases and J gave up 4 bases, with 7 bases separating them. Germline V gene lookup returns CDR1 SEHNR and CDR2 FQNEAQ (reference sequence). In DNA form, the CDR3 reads TGTGCCAGCAGCTCCAGTGGCTATGGCTACACCTTC. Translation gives CASSSSGYGYTF.